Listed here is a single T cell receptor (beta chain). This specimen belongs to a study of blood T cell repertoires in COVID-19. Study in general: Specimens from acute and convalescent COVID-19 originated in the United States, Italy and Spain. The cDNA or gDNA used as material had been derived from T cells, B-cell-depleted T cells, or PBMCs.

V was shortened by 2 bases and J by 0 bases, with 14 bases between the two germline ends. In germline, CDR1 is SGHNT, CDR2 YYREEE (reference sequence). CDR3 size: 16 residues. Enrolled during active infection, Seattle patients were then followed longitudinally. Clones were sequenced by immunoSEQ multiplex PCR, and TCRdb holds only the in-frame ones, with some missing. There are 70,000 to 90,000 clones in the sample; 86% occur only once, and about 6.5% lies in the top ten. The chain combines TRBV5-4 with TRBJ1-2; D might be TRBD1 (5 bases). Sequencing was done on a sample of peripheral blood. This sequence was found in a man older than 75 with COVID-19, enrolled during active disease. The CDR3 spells CASSFDSAPTNYGYTF. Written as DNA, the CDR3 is TGTGCCAGCAGCTTCGACAGTGCTCCTACTAACTATGGCTACACCTTC.